This T cell receptor beta chain is drawn from a study of T cell changes during pregnancy in multiple sclerosis. The CDR3 is made up of 14 amino acids. Trimming took off 7 bases at V and 1 base at J, with 10 bases between the two ends. Germline V CDR1 and CDR2: SNHLY, FYNNEI. Some clones are missing from TCRdb's copy, which holds only in-frame ones; the method was immunoSEQ multiplex PCR. The table has approximately 60,000 clones, roughly 90% seen once. The TCR sequence derives from a female donor with multiple sclerosis, enrolled in a pregnancy study. The V gene is TRBV2, the J gene TRBJ2-2; D is perhaps TRBD1 (5 bases). The input for sequencing was peripheral blood, taken in the first trimester of pregnancy. This CDR3 reads CASIGTGNTGELFF. Written as DNA, the CDR3 is TGTGCCAGCATCGGAACAGGGAACACCGGGGAGCTGTTTTTT.